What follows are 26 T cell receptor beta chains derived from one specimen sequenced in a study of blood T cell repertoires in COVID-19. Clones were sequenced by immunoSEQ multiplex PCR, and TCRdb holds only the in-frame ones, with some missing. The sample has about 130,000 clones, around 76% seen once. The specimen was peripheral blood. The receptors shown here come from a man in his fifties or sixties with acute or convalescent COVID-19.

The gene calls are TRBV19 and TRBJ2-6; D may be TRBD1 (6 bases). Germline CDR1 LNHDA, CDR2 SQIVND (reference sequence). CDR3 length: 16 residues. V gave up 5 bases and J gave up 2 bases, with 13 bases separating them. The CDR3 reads CASSGGWGPGANVLTF. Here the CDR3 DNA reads TGTGCCAGTAGTGGGGGCTGGGGGCCTGGGGCCAACGTCCTGACTTTC.

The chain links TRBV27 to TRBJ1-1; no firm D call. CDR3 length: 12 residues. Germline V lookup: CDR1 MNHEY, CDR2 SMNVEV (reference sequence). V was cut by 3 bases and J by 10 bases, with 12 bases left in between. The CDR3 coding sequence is TGTGCCAGCAGTTTCAGAGGGAAGGTAGCTTTCTTT. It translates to CASSFRGKVAFF.

The CDR3 is CASSEFRGQGGGYTF. DNA for the CDR3: TGTGCCAGCAGTGAATTCCGCGGACAGGGTGGCGGCTACACCTTC. The V gene is TRBV25-1, the J gene TRBJ1-2; TRBD1 agrees at 8 bases. V shed 1 base, J shed 8 bases, and the junction held 9 bases outside the gene matches. The CDR3 extends over 15 amino acids. In germline, CDR1 is MGHDK, CDR2 SYGVNS.

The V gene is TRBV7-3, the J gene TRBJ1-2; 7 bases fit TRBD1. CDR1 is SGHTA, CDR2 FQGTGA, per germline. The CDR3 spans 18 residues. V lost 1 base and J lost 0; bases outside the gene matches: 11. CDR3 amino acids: CASSLNPVTGATNYGYTF. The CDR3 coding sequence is TGTGCCAGCAGCTTAAACCCCGTCACAGGGGCAACTAACTATGGCTACACCTTC.

CDR3 amino acids: CASSHSAGTYEQYF. The CDR3 DNA sequence: TGTGCCAGCAGCCATTCGGCAGGTACCTACGAGCAGTACTTC. The rearrangement links TRBV3-1 (or the pseudogene TRBV3-2) to TRBJ2-7; no firm D call. V lost 3 bases and J lost 2, with 11 bases in between. CDR3 length: 14 amino acids. The germline gives CDR1 LGHDT, CDR2 YNNKEL (reference sequence).

The CDR3 here is CASYGQGTGANVLTF. The CDR3 DNA follows: TGTGCCAGCTACGGACAGGGTACTGGGGCCAACGTCCTGACTTTC. The chain has TRBV6-5 and TRBJ2-6, with 8 positions matching TRBD1. With 8 bases clipped from V and 2 bases from J, the junction kept 5 bases outside the gene matches. The CDR3 loop spans 15 amino acids. Germline V gene data show CDR1 as MNHEY and CDR2 as SVGAGI.

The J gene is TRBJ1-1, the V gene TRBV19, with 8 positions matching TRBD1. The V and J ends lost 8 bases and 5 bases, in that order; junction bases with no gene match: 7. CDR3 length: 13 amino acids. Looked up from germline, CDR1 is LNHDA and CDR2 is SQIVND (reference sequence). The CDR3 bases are TGTGCCAGTGGGGGACAGGAGATAACTGAAGCTTTCTTT. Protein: CASGGQEITEAFF.

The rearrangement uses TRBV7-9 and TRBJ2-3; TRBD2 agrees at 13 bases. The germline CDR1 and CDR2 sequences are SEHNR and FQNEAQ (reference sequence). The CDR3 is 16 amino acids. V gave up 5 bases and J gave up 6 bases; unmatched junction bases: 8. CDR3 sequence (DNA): TGTGCCAGCAGCCCCCGACTAGCGGGAGGAATCGATACGCAGTATTTT. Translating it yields CASSPRLAGGIDTQYF.

CDR3 nucleotide sequence: TGTGCCAGCAGTCCAAGGGGACAGAAGGTCTCTGAAGCTTTCTTT. This gives the protein CASSPRGQKVSEAFF. The rearrangement uses TRBV11-3 and TRBJ1-1; the match to TRBD1 covers 7 bases. V shed 6 bases, J shed 6 bases, and the junction held 13 bases outside the gene matches. Germline V gives CDR1 SGHNT, CDR2 YENEEA. The CDR3 sequence is 15 residues long.

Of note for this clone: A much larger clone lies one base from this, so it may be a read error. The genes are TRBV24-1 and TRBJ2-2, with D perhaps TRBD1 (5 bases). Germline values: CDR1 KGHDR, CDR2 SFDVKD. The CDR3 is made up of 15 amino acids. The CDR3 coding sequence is TGTACCACCAGTGATTTGCAGGGCGAAAGCGGGGAGCTGTTTTTT. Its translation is CTTSDLQGESGELFF.

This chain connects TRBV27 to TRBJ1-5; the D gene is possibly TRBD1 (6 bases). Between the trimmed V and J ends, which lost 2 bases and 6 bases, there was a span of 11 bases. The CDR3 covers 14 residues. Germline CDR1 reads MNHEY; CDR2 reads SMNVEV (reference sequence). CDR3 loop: CASSLERGSQPQHF. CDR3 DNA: TGTGCCAGCAGTTTAGAAAGGGGGAGTCAGCCCCAGCATTTT.

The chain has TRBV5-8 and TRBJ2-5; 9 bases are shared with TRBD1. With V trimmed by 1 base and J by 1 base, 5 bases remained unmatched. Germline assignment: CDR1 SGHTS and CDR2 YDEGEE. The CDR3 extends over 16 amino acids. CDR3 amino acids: CASSLHWTGVQETQYF. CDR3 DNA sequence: TGTGCCAGCAGCTTGCATTGGACAGGGGTCCAAGAGACCCAGTACTTC. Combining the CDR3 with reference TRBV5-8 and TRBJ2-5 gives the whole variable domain EAGVTQSPTHLIKTRGQQATLRCSPISGHTSVYWYQQALGLGLQFLLWYDEGEERNRGNFPPRFSGRQFPNYSSELNVNALELEDSALYLCASSLHWTGVQETQYFGPGTRLLVL.

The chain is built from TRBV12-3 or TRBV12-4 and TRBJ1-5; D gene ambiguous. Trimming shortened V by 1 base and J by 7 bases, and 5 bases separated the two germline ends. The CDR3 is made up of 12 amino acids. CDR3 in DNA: TGTGCCAGCAGTTTAGGAGGACAGCCCCAGCATTTT. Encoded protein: CASSLGGQPQHF.

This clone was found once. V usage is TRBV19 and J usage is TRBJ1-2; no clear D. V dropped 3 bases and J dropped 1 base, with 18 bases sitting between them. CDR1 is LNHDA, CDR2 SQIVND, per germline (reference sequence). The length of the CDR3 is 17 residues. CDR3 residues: CASSIVRTESFNYGYTF. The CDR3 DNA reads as TGTGCCAGTAGTATCGTCAGAACGGAGTCCTTTAACTATGGCTACACCTTC.

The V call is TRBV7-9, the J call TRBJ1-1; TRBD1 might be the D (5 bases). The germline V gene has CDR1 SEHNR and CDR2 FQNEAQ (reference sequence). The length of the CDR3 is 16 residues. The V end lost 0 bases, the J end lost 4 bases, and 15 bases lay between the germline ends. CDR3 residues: CASSLAGGRDATEAFF. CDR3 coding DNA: TGTGCCAGCAGCTTAGCCGGTGGCAGGGATGCCACTGAAGCTTTCTTT.

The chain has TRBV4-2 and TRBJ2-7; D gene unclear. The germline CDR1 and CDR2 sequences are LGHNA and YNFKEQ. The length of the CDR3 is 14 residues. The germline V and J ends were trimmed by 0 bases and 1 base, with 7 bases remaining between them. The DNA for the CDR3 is TGTGCCAGCAGCCAAGAGGAGCGTTCCTACGAGCAGTACTTC. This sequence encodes CASSQEERSYEQYF.

The CDR3 reads CASSPRGGPTNEKLFF. In DNA, the CDR3 is TGTGCCAGCAGCCCTCGGGGGGGACCAACTAATGAAAAACTGTTTTTT. The chain employs TRBV11-2 and TRBJ1-4; TRBD1 is a possible D gene (5 bases). CDR1 is SGHAT, CDR2 FQNNGV, per germline. The CDR3 is 16 residues long. Trimming shortened V by 5 bases and J by 0 bases, and 13 bases separated the two germline ends.

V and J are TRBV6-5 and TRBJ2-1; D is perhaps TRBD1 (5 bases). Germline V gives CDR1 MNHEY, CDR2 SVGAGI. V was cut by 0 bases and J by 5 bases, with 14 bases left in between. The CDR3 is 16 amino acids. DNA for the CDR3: TGTGCCAGCAGTTACTCTTGGGTCAGGGTGGACAATGAGCAGTTCTTC. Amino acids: CASSYSWVRVDNEQFF.

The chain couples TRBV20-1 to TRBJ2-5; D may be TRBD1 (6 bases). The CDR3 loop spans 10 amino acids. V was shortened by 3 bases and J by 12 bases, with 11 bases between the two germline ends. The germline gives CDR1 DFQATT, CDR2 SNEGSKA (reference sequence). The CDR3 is CSASRDIEYF. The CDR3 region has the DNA TGCAGTGCTAGTCGGGACATCGAGTACTTC.

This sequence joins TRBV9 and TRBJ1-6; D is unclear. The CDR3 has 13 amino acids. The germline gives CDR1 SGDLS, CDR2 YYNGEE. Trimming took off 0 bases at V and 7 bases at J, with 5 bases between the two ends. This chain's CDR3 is CASSVVANSPLHF. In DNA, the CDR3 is TGTGCCAGCAGCGTAGTGGCAAATTCACCCCTCCACTTT.

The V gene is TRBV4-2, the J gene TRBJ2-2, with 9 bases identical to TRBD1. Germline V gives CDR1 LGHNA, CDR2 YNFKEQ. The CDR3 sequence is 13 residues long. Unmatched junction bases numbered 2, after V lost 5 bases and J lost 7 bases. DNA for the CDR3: TGTGCCAGCAGCGGACAGGGGAACGGGGAGCTGTTTTTT. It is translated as CASSGQGNGELFF.

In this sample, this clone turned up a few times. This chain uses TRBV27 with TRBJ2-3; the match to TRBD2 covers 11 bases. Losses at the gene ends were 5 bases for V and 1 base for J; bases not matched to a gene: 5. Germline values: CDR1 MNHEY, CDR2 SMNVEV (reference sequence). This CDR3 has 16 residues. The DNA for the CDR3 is TGTGCCAGCAGTGGGGAACTAGCGGGAGGCACAGATACGCAGTATTTT. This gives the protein CASSGELAGGTDTQYF.

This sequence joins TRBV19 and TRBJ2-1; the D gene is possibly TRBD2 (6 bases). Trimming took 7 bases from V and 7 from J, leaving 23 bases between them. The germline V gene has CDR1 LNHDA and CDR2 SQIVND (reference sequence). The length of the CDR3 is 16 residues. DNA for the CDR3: TGTGCCAGTAACCCGGCGGGGAGAACCCCAAAGAATGAGCAGTTCTTC. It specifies CASNPAGRTPKNEQFF.

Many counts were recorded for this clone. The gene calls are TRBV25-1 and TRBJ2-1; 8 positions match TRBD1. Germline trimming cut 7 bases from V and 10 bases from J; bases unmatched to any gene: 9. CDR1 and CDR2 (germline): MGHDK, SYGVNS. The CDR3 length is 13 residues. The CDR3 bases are TGTGCCAGCACCGGGACAGGTGAAAACGAGCAGTTCTTC. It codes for CASTGTGENEQFF.

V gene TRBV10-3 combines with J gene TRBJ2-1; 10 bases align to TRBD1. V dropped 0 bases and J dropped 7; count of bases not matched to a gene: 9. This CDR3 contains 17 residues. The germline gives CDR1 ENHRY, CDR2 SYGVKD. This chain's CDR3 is CAISESADRGHWNEQFF. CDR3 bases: TGTGCCATCAGTGAGTCGGCTGACAGGGGGCATTGGAATGAGCAGTTCTTC.

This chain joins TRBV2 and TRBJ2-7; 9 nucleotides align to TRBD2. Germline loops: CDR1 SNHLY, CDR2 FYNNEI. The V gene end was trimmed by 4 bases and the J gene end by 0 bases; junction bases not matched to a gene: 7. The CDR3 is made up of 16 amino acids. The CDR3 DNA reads TGTGCCAGCAGTGTATTAGCGGGAGCCCGCTCCTACGAGCAGTACTTC. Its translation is CASSVLAGARSYEQYF.